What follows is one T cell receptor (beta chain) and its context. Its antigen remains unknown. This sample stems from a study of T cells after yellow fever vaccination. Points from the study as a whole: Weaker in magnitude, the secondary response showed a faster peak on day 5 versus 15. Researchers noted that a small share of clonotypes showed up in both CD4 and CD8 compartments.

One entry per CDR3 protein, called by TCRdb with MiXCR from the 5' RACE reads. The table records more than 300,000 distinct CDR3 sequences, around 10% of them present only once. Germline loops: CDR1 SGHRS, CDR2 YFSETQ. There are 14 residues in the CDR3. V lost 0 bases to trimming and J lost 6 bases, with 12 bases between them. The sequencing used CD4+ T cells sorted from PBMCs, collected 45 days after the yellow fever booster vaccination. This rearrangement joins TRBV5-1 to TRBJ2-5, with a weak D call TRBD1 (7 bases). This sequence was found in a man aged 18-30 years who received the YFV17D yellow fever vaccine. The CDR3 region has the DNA TGCGCCAGCAGCTTGGCGGAGGGGGCTCAGACCCAGTACTTC. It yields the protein CASSLAEGAQTQYF.